Listed here are 3 T cell receptor beta chains from one sample, sequenced in a study of blood T cell repertoires in COVID-19. Libraries were prepared by immunoSEQ multiplex PCR; TCRdb keeps only in-frame clonotypes and omits some of them. The data contain about 140,000 clones, 88% of them singletons. The sequenced material came from peripheral blood. These receptor sequences come from a man aged 70 or older with acute or convalescent COVID-19.

The chain is built from TRBV24-1 and TRBJ2-1; maybe TRBD2 (5 bases). Trimming stripped 9 bases from V and 5 bases from J, with 13 bases between. CDR3 length: 13 amino acids. The V gene's germline CDR1 is KGHDR and CDR2 SFDVKD. The CDR3 is CATLTSRDNEQFF. In DNA form, the CDR3 reads TGTGCCACCCTGACCTCGAGGGACAATGAGCAGTTCTTC.

Only one count was recorded for this clone. This chain links TRBV29-1 with TRBJ2-1, with D perhaps matching TRBD2 (6 bases). The CDR3 loop spans 16 amino acids. CDR1 is SQVTM and CDR2 is ANQGSEA in the germline V gene. Trimming removed 1 base at V and 2 bases at J, with 15 bases between. The CDR3 here is CSVEGSRGTPYNEQFF. The CDR3 coding sequence is TGCAGCGTTGAAGGGTCTCGGGGGACCCCCTACAATGAGCAGTTCTTC.

The chain joins TRBV5-1 to TRBJ2-5; the match to TRBD2 covers 11 bases. This CDR3 region has 16 residues. Germline assignment: CDR1 SGHRS and CDR2 YFSETQ. J lost 2 bases, V lost 4 bases, and 7 bases had no gene match. The CDR3 DNA follows: TGCGCCAGCAGCCTAGGGACTAGCGGAAATCAAGAGACCCAGTACTTC. Its protein is CASSLGTSGNQETQYF.